This T cell receptor beta chain was found in a study of shared clonotypes between healthy human individuals. Study outcomes and limitations: Enrolling few donors narrowed the genetic and exposure-history diversity that was represented. Naive subsets generally had larger estimated richness than memory subsets.

TCRdb's table, derived via immunoSEQ multiplex PCR, lists solely in-frame clones and lacks some. In the table there are over 2 million clones, under 95% of which are singletons. This clone has just one count. What it binds is not known. CDR1 SGHTA and CDR2 FQGTGA come from the germline V gene. V lost 0 bases and J lost 5, with 10 bases in between. The CDR3 is 14 residues long. The sequenced material came from naive CD4+ T cells from PBMCs. As for subset: CD45RA+ positively selected. The rearrangement links TRBV7-3 to TRBJ2-5, with D unresolved. This sequence was found in a man between 18 and 29 years old in good health. Some clones in this sample may be carry-over from other donors' samples. The CDR3 is CASSLTRSDETQYF. CDR3 bases: TGTGCCAGCAGCTTAACGCGCAGTGACGAGACCCAGTACTTC.